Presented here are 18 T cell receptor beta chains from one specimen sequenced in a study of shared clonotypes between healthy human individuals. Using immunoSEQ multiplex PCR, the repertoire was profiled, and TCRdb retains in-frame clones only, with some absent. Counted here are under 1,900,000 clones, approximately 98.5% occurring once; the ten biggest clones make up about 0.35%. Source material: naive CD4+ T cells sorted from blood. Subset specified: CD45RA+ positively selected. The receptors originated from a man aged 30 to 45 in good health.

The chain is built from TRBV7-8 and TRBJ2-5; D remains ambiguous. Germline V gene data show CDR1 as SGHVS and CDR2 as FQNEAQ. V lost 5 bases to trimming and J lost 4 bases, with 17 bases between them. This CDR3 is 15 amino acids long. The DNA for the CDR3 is TGTGCCAGCAGCCACCTCCGGGTAGGTCGAGAGACCCAGTACTTC. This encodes CASSHLRVGRETQYF.

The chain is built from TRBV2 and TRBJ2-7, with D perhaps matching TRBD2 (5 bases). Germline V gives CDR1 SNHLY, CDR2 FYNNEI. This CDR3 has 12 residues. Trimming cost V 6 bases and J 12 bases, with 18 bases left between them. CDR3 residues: CASSPPVPGSYF. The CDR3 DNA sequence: TGTGCCAGCAGCCCTCCGGTCCCGGGGTCGTACTTC.

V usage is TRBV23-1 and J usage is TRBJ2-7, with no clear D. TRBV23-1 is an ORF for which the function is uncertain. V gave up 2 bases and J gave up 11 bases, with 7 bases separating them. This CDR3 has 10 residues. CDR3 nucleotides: TGCGCCAGCAGTCAAATACGGGAGTACTTC. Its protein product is CASSQIREYF.

The CDR3 DNA is TGTGCCAGCAGCCTATGGTACTACAATGAGCAGTTCTTC. Its protein product is CASSLWYYNEQFF. V usage is TRBV5-4 and J usage is TRBJ2-1; D not resolved. CDR3 length: 13 residues. V was shortened by 4 bases and J by 3 bases, with 8 bases between the two germline ends. Germline CDR1 reads SGHNT; CDR2 reads YYREEE (reference sequence). The complete variable domain, with remaining parts taken from reference TRBV5-4 and TRBJ2-1, reads ETGVTQSPTHLIKTRGQQVTLRCSSQSGHNTVSWYQQALGQGPQFIFQYYREEENGRGNFPPRFSGLQFPNYSSELNVNALELDDSALYLCASSLWYYNEQFFGPGTRLTVL.

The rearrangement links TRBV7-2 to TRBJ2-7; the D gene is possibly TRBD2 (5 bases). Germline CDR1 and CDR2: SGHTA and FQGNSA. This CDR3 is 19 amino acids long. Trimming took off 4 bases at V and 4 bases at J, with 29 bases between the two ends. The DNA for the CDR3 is TGTGCCAGCAGCTCGCACGCCACCAATAGCGCCCCGATAGGTTACGAGCAGTACTTC. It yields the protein CASSSHATNSAPIGYEQYF.

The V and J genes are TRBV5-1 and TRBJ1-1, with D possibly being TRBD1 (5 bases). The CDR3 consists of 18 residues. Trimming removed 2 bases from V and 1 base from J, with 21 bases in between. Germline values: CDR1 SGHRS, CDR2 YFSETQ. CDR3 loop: CASSLAFRGRTKNTEAFF. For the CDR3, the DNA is TGCGCCAGCAGCTTAGCGTTTCGGGGCAGGACCAAGAACACTGAAGCTTTCTTT.

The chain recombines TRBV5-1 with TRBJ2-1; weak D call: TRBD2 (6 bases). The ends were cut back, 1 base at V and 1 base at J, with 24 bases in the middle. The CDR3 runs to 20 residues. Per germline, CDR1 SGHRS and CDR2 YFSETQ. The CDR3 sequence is CASSLRAGTTRQRSYNEQFF. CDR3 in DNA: TGCGCCAGCAGCTTGAGGGCGGGGACGACCAGACAAAGATCCTACAATGAGCAGTTCTTC.

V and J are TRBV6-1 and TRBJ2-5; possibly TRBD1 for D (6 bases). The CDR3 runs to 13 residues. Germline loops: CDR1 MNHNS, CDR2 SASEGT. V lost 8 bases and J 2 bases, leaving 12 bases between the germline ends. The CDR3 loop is CASRVGQQETQYF. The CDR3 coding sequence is TGTGCCAGCCGAGTCGGACAGCAAGAGACCCAGTACTTC.

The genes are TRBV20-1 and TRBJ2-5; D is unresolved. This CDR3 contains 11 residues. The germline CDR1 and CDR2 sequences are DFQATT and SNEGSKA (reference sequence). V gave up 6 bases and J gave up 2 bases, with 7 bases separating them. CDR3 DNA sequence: TGCAGTGCCAACCGACAAGAGACCCAGTACTTC. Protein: CSANRQETQYF.

CDR3 region: CASSLRRDGLQYF. CDR3 nucleotide sequence: TGTGCCAGCAGCTTGCGTCGGGACGGTCTACAGTACTTC. V is TRBV5-4 and J is TRBJ2-7; perhaps D is TRBD1 or TRBD2 (5 bases each). V lost 1 base and J lost 10, with 15 bases in between. The CDR3 runs to 13 residues. Germline V gene data show CDR1 as SGHNT and CDR2 as YYREEE (reference sequence).

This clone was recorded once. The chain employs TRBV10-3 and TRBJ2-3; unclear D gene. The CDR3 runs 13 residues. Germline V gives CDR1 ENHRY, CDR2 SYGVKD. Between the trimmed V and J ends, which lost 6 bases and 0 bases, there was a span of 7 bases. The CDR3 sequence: CAIRIDSTDTQYF. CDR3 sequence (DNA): TGTGCCATCAGGATAGACAGCACAGATACGCAGTATTTT.

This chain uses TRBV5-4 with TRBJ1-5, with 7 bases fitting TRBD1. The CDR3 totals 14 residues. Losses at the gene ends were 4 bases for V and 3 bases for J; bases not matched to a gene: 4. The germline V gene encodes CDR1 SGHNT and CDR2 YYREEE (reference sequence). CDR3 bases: TGTGCCAGCAGCCATGACAGGGACAATCAGCCCCAGCATTTT. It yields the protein CASSHDRDNQPQHF.

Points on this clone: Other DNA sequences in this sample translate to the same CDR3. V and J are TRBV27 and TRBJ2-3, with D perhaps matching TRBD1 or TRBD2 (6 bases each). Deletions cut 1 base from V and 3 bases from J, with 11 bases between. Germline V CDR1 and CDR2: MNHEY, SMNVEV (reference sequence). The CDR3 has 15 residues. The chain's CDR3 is CASSLWGASTDTQYF. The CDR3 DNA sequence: TGTGCCAGCAGTTTATGGGGGGCAAGTACAGATACGCAGTATTTT.

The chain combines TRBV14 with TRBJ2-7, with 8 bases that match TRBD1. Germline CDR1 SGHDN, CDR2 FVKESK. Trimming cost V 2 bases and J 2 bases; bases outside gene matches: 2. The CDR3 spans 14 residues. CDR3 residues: CASSQWDRPYEQYF. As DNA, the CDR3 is TGTGCCAGCAGCCAATGGGACAGGCCCTACGAGCAGTACTTC.

CDR3 residues: CASSFLSVAFF. The CDR3 DNA is TGTGCCAGCAGCTTCCTCTCAGTAGCTTTCTTT. The chain recombines TRBV11-2 with TRBJ1-1; D remains unclear. Trimming pared 3 bases from V and 10 bases from J, leaving 9 bases between. The CDR3 has 11 residues. From germline, CDR1 is SGHAT and CDR2 FQNNGV. Full variable domain (outside the CDR3, taken from reference TRBV11-2 and TRBJ1-1): EAGVAQSPRYKIIEKRQSVAFWCNPISGHATLYWYQQILGQGPKLLIQFQNNGVVDDSQLPKDRFSAERLKGVDSTLKIQPAKLEDSAVYLCASSFLSVAFFGQGTRLTVV.

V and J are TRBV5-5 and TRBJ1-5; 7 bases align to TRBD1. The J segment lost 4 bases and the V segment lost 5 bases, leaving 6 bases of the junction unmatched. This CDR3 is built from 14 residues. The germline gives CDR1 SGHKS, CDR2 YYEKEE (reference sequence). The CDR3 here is CASSLTGVNQPQHF. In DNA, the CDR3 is TGTGCCAGCAGTTTAACAGGGGTAAATCAGCCCCAGCATTTT. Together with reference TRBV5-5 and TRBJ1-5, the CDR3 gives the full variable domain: DAGVTQSPTHLIKTRGQQVTLRCSPISGHKSVSWYQQVLGQGPQFIFQYYEKEERGRGNFPDRFSARQFPNYSSELNVNALLLGDSALYLCASSLTGVNQPQHFGDGTRLSIL.

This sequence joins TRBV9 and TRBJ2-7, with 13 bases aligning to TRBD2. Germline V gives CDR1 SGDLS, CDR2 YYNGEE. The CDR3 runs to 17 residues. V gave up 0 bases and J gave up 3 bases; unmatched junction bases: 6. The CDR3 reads CASSVAVGLAGSYEQYF. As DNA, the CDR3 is TGTGCCAGCAGCGTAGCAGTGGGACTAGCGGGGAGCTACGAGCAGTACTTC.

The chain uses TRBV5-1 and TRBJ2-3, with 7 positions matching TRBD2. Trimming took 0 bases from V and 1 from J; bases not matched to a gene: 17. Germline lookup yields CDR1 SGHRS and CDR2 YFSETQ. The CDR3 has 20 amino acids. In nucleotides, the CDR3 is TGCGCCAGCAGCTTGGCCATTTTAGTACGGACGGGAGGCGGCACAGATACGCAGTATTTT. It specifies CASSLAILVRTGGGTDTQYF.